This TCR beta chain derives from a study of blood T cell repertoires in COVID-19. On the study more broadly: PBMCs, B-cell-depleted T cells, or T cells provided the cDNA or gDNA that made up the material.

The J segment lost 2 bases and the V segment lost 4 bases, leaving 12 bases of the junction unmatched. The CDR3 contains 17 residues. CDR1 is SGHRS and CDR2 is YFSETQ in the germline V gene. Data came from immunoSEQ multiplex PCR; TCRdb stores just in-frame clones and leaves some out. This sample yields tens of thousands of clones, of which over 70% are seen a single time; approximately 32% belongs to the top ten. The source material was peripheral blood. V usage is TRBV5-1 and J usage is TRBJ2-5; 9 bases agree with TRBD1. The receptor's source is a man of 80 years or more with active or convalescent COVID-19. CDR3 protein: CASSASRDRVGQETQYF. Here the CDR3 DNA reads TGCGCCAGCAGCGCGTCCCGGGACAGGGTTGGGCAAGAGACCCAGTACTTC.